Below, one T cell receptor beta chain is given with its context. This specimen belongs to a study of CD8 T cells in Susac syndrome. In germline, CDR1 is LNHDA, CDR2 SQIVND (reference sequence). The CDR3 length is 16 residues. J lost 2 bases, V lost 4 bases, and 5 bases had no gene match. Random hexamers were used to reverse transcribe an amount of about 0.5 to 1 ug RNA. TCRdb re-called the immunoSEQ multiplex PCR reads with MiXCR, one entry per CDR3 protein. The data contain 150,000 to 200,000 distinct CDR3 sequences, around 93% of them seen just once; the ten biggest clones take up more than 0.11%. The sequencing input was CD4+ T cells from PBMCs. This clonotype was obtained from a human donor in good health. V gene TRBV19 combines with J gene TRBJ1-6, with 7 nucleotides matching TRBD1. The CDR3 sequence: CASSRTQGAYNSPLHF. CDR3 nucleotide sequence: TGTGCCAGTAGTAGGACTCAGGGGGCCTATAATTCACCCCTCCACTTT.